This record covers a single T cell receptor beta chain. Its target is unknown. Additional DNA sequences in this sample encode the identical CDR3. This CDR3 has 14 amino acids. Germline V gene sequence: CDR1 SGHRS, CDR2 YFSETQ. With 0 bases removed from V and 0 bases from J, the gap between germline ends came to 5 bases. The data were obtained in a study of CD8+ T cells in alopecia areata. Whole-study context: The drug, oral tofacitinib, was given to treated patients at 5 to 10 mg twice daily.

cDNA serving as the sequencing template came from extracted, reverse transcribed RNA. The table came from immunoSEQ multiplex PCR; TCRdb's copy has only in-frame clones and leaves some out. The table lists 200,000 to 250,000 clones, 35% to 40% of them singletons. Study outcomes and limitations: Clonality was higher in lesional than normal scalp, especially in alopecia totalis/universalis.

Treatment in this sample: oral pan-JAK inhibitor, 5-10 mg twice daily. Here the sequenced sample was CD4+ T cells sorted from blood, taken at roughly week 30, from a patient treated with tofacitinib. The V call is TRBV5-1, the J call TRBJ2-3; no reliable D call. This sequence was found in a human donor with alopecia areata. CDR3 region: CASSLALSTDTQYF. The CDR3 coding sequence is TGCGCCAGCAGCTTGGCACTAAGCACAGATACGCAGTATTTT.